This T cell receptor beta chain was sequenced during a study of T cell responses to AZD1222 COVID-19 vaccine. TCRdb's table, derived via immunoSEQ multiplex PCR, lists solely in-frame clones and lacks some. The sample yields some 140,000 clones, about nine tenths seen once. Details on this clone: The antigen is not known.

Study results and caveats: Unmutated variant regions are reportedly the target of nearly half of TCRs that are spike-specific.

This CDR3 contains 13 residues. V was pared by 4 bases and J by 6 bases, with 9 bases between. This chain joins TRBV12-3 or TRBV12-4 and TRBJ2-2, with D possibly TRBD2 on 6 matching bases. Sequenced here: peripheral blood, sampled on day 0 of MenACWY control vaccination. The origin of this receptor is an adult in good health. DNA of the CDR3: TGTGCCAGCAGTTCAACTAGCCCCGGGGAGCTGTTTTTT. Its protein product is CASSSTSPGELFF.